The 4 T cell receptor beta chains in this list originate from one sample, sequenced in a study of T cells in Graves' hyperthyroidism and ophthalmopathy. It was RNA transcripts that yielded the amplified TCR beta CDR3 regions. A set of HTBI primers served as the primers for a first-round RT-PCR of the TCR CDR3. TCRdb ran MiXCR on the multiplex PCR reads and lists one entry per CDR3 protein. The sample records 380,000 or so distinct CDR3 sequences, roughly 13% being singletons. Sequencing used blood. Source of these receptors: a man in his thirties or forties with Graves' hyperthyroidism that later progressed to Graves' ophthalmopathy.

This clonotype showed up many times. This chain joins TRBV20-1 and TRBJ1-1, with D perhaps matching TRBD1 (5 bases). Germline V lookup: CDR1 DFQATT, CDR2 SNEGSKA (reference sequence). The CDR3 covers 15 residues. V was shortened by 8 bases and J by 4 bases, with 23 bases between the two germline ends. CDR3 coding DNA: TGCAGTACACCAGGCGGGGGAAGGGTTCGCACTGAAGCTTTCTTT. Protein: CSTPGGGRVRTEAFF.

The chain links TRBV5-5 to TRBJ1-1; D is ambiguous. The ends were cut back, 6 bases at V and 1 base at J, with 13 bases in the middle. The CDR3 is 14 amino acids. Germline lookup yields CDR1 SGHKS and CDR2 YYEKEE (reference sequence). The CDR3 loop is CASTNPGRNTEAFF. The DNA for the CDR3 is TGTGCCAGCACCAACCCCGGCAGGAACACTGAAGCTTTCTTT.

The chain uses TRBV24-1 and TRBJ2-1; perhaps TRBD2 as D (5 bases). The CDR3 consists of 14 residues. Per germline, CDR1 KGHDR and CDR2 SFDVKD. Trimming pared 0 bases from V and 4 bases from J, leaving 6 bases between. The CDR3: CATSDLPGYNEQFF. The DNA for the CDR3 is TGTGCCACCAGTGATTTGCCGGGATACAATGAGCAGTTCTTC.

This clonotype was seen repeatedly, ten times or more. This chain uses TRBV6-1 with TRBJ2-2; weak D call: TRBD1 (6 bases). The CDR3 is 12 residues long. Germline CDR1 and CDR2: MNHNS and SASEGT. Trimming stripped 8 bases from V and 5 bases from J, with 9 bases between. The CDR3 loop is CASLRGTGELFF. Written as DNA, the CDR3 is TGTGCCAGCTTAAGGGGGACCGGGGAGCTGTTTTTT.